This T cell receptor (beta chain) was retrieved from a study of blood T cell repertoires in COVID-19. At the level of the study: Specimens from acute and convalescent COVID-19 originated in the United States, Italy and Spain. The analysed material was cDNA or gDNA that came from T cells, B-cell-depleted T cells, or PBMCs.

Original processing methods: From reference gene primer amplification, estimates of nucleated cell counts were derived. TCRdb's table, derived via immunoSEQ multiplex PCR, lists solely in-frame clones and lacks some. That table gives V, J and clone size, and the DNA gave D and trimming. The sample lists 310,000 or so clones, around 87% occurring once. CDR3 length equals 14 residues. Germline values: CDR1 SGHTA, CDR2 FQGNSA. Trimming removed 6 bases at V and 1 base at J, with 12 bases between. The receptor was derived from a woman in her fifties or sixties who had recovered from COVID-19. Sequenced input: peripheral blood. The V gene is TRBV7-2, the J gene TRBJ1-1; D may be TRBD1 (6 bases). In DNA, the CDR3 is TGTGCCAGCAGGCCGGGACACCCGAACACTGAAGCTTTCTTT. This sequence encodes CASRPGHPNTEAFF. Full variable domain (missing parts from reference TRBV7-2 and TRBJ1-1): GAGVSQSPSNKVTEKGKDVELRCDPISGHTALYWYRQSLGQGLEFLIYFQGNSAPDKSGLPSDRFSAERTGGSVSTLTIQRTQQEDSAVYLCASRPGHPNTEAFFGQGTRLTVV.